Below, 4 T cell receptor beta chains from the same sample are listed, as sequenced in a study of blood T cell repertoires in COVID-19. Sequenced by immunoSEQ multiplex PCR; TCRdb stores in-frame clones only, minus some. The table lists around 120,000 clones, over 75% of them singletons. Sequenced input: peripheral blood. The receptors originated from a man in his forties with active or convalescent COVID-19.

This sequence joins TRBV19 and TRBJ2-2, with 9 bases lining up with TRBD2. The junction had 7 bases not matched to a gene; V was cut back by 0 bases and J by 2 bases. This CDR3 comprises 18 residues. Germline V gives CDR1 LNHDA, CDR2 SQIVND (reference sequence). The chain's CDR3 is CASSIEATSGPNTGELFF. The CDR3 DNA reads as TGTGCCAGTAGTATAGAGGCGACTAGCGGACCAAACACCGGGGAGCTGTTTTTT.

The chain links TRBV13 to TRBJ2-7, with TRBD1 matching over 8 bases. CDR1 PRHDT and CDR2 FYEKMQ come from the germline V gene (reference sequence). After removal of 5 bases from V and 6 bases from J, the junction contained 3 bases not matched to a gene. This CDR3 spans 12 amino acids. CDR3 in DNA: TGTGCCAGCAGCCGGACAGGGACCGAGCAGTACTTC. Translating gives CASSRTGTEQYF.

This chain links TRBV7-3 with TRBJ2-7; D is uncertain. V lost 1 base, J lost 0 bases, and 13 bases lay in between. This CDR3 region has 16 residues. Germline-derived CDR1 and CDR2 are SGHTA and FQGTGA. CDR3 nucleotides: TGTGCCAGCAGCTTAAGATGTTTGTGGAGCTCCTACGAGCAGTACTTC. It encodes CASSLRCLWSSYEQYF. Combining the CDR3 with reference TRBV7-3 and TRBJ2-7 gives the whole variable domain GAGVSQTPSNKVTEKGKYVELRCDPISGHTALYWYRQSLGQGPEFLIYFQGTGAADDSGLPNDRFFAVRPEGSVSTLKIQRTERGDSAVYLCASSLRCLWSSYEQYFGPGTRLTVT.

This chain connects TRBV5-1 to TRBJ2-3; 15 nucleotides agree with TRBD2. CDR3 length: 19 amino acids. V trimming: 4 bases; J trimming: 4 bases; junction bases outside the gene matches: 13. CDR1 is SGHRS, CDR2 YFSETQ, per germline. The DNA of the CDR3 is TGCGCCAGCAGCACCGGGACTAGCGGGGGGTGGCCCCCCGCAGATACGCAGTATTTT. Its translation: CASSTGTSGGWPPADTQYF.